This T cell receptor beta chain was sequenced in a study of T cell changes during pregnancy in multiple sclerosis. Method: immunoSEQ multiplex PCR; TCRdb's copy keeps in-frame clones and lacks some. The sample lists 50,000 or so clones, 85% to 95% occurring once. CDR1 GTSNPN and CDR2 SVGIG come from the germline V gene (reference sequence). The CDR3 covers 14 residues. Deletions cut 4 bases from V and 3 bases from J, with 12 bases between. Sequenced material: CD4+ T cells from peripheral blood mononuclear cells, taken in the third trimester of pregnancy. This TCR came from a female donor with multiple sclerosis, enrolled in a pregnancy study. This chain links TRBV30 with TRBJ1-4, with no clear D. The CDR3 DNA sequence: TGTGCCTGGAAGCCTGGTAGTGCTAATGAAAAACTGTTTTTT. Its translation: CAWKPGSANEKLFF. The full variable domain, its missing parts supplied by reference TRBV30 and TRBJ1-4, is SQTIHQWPATLVQPVGSPLSLECTVEGTSNPNLYWYRQAAGRGLQLLFYSVGIGQISSEVPQNLSASRPQDRQFILSSKKLLLSDSGFYLCAWKPGSANEKLFFGSGTQLSVL.